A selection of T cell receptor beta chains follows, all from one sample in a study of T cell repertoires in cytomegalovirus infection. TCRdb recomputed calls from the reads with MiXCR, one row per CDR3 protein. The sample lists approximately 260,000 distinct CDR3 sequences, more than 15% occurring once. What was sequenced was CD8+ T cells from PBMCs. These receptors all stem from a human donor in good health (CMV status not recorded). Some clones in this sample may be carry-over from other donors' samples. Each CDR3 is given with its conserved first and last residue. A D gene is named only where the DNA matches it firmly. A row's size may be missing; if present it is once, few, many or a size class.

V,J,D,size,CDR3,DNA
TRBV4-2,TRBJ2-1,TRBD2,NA,CASSQDWLAANEQFF,TGTGCCAGCAGCCAAGATTGGCTAGCGGCAAATGAGCAGTTCTTC
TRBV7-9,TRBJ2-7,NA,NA,CASSLVGTEQYF,TGTGCCAGCAGCTTAGTCGGTACCGAGCAGTACTTC
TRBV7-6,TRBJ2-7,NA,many,CASSLGDGGSYEQYF,TGTGCCAGCAGCTTAGGGGACGGCGGCTCCTACGAGCAGTACTTC
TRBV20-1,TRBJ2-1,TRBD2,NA,CSAGTSYRMRGDEQFF,TGCAGTGCAGGGACTAGCTACCGAATGAGAGGCGATGAGCAGTTCTTC
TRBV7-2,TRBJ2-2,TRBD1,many,CASNRGRYSNTGELFF,TGTGCCAGCAACAGGGGCAGGTACTCAAACACCGGGGAGCTGTTTTTT
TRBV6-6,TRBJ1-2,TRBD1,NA,CASSYSRGLGYGYTF,TGTGCCAGCAGTTACTCAAGGGGGCTTGGCTATGGCTACACCTTC
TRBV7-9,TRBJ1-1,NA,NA,CASTASQGEAFF,TGTGCCAGCACCGCGTCCCAGGGTGAAGCTTTCTTT
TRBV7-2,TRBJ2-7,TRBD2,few,CASSRDREGTPRYEQYF,TGTGCCAGCAGCAGAGACCGGGAGGGCACACCCCGCTACGAGCAGTACTTC
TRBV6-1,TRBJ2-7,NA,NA,CASLSAVFYERYF,TGTGCCAGCCTGTCGGCAGTATTCTACGAGCGGTACTTC
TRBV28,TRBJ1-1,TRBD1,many,CASSKDRDTEAFF,TGTGCCAGCAGCAAGGACAGGGACACTGAAGCTTTCTTT
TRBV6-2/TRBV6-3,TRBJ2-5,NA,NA,CASSYFERKETQYF,TGTGCCAGCAGTTACTTCGAGCGCAAAGAGACCCAGTACTTC
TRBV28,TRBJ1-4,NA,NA,CASSFRGQGIVKLFF,TGTGCCAGCAGTTTTAGAGGCCAGGGAATCGTAAAACTGTTTTTT
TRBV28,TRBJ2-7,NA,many,CASSPTRLRTETYEQYF,TGTGCCAGCAGTCCCACCCGGCTCCGGACAGAGACCTACGAGCAGTACTTC
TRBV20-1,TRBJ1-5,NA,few,CSARDYGDEEGQPQHF,TGCAGTGCTAGAGATTATGGGGACGAGGAGGGTCAGCCCCAGCATTTT
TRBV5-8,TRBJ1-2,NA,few,CASTPYEAAPAGYGYTF,TGTGCCAGCACCCCTTATGAGGCCGCACCCGCAGGCTATGGCTACACCTTC
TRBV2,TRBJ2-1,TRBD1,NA,CASSLSGQGYHEQFF,TGTGCCAGCAGCCTTTCGGGACAGGGTTATCATGAGCAGTTCTTC
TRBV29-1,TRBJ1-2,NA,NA,CSVGDRSLGGYTF,TGCAGCGTTGGCGACAGGTCTTTAGGTGGCTACACCTTC
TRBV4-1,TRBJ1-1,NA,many,CASSPTNTEAFF,TGCGCCAGCAGCCCCACAAACACTGAAGCTTTCTTT
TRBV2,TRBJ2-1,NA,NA,CATLITGRPANEQFF,TGTGCCACCCTTATCACTGGGAGGCCCGCCAATGAGCAGTTCTTC
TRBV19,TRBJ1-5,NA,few,CASSMAGPPAHF,TGTGCCAGTAGTATGGCGGGACCCCCTGCGCATTTT
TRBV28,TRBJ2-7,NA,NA,CASSLGQDEQYF,TGTGCCAGCAGTTTAGGCCAGGATGAGCAGTACTTC
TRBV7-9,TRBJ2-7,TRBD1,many,CASSLVQGALTYEQYF,TGTGCCAGCAGCTTAGTCCAGGGGGCCCTGACCTACGAGCAGTACTTC
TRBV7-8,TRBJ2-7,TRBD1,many,CASSFTGTANYEQYF,TGTGCCAGCAGCTTCACCGGGACAGCAAACTACGAGCAGTACTTC
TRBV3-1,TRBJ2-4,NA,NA,CASSQAVGRGIQYF,TGTGCCAGCAGCCAGGCTGTGGGGCGGGGCATTCAGTACTTC
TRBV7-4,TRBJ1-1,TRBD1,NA,CASSLVDRGIVNTEAFF,TGTGCCAGCAGCTTAGTAGACAGGGGTATTGTGAACACTGAAGCTTTCTTT
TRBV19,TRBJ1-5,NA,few,CASSFQDRILYSNQPQHF,TGTGCCAGTAGCTTTCAGGACAGAATTCTCTATAGCAATCAGCCCCAGCATTTT
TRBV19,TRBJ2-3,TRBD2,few,CASGGGDTQYF,TGTGCCAGTGGGGGGGGGGATACGCAGTATTTT
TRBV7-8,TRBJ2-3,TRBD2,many,CASSFRTSGGPRDTQYF,TGTGCCAGCAGCTTCAGGACTAGCGGGGGTCCTCGGGATACGCAGTATTTT
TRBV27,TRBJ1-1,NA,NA,CASRRGRGTEAFF,TGTGCCAGCAGGAGGGGTAGAGGGACTGAAGCTTTCTTT
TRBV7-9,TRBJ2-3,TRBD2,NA,CASSPLRAGGPLGTDTQYF,TGTGCCAGCAGCCCCCTGCGGGCGGGGGGGCCATTGGGCACAGATACGCAGTATTTT
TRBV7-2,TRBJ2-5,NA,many,CASSFWRLEETQYF,TGTGCCAGCAGCTTCTGGAGGTTGGAAGAGACCCAGTACTTC
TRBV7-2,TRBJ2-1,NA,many,CASSLNQGNEQFF,TGTGCCAGCAGCTTAAACCAGGGAAATGAGCAGTTCTTC
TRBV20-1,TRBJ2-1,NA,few,CSAMDYSYNEQFF,TGCAGTGCGATGGACTACTCCTACAATGAGCAGTTCTTC
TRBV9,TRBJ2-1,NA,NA,CASSVEEGFAEQFF,TGTGCCAGCAGCGTAGAGGAAGGGTTTGCTGAGCAGTTCTTC
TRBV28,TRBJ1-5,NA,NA,CASSFWSLPNQPQHF,TGTGCCAGCAGTTTTTGGTCTCTGCCGAATCAGCCCCAGCATTTT
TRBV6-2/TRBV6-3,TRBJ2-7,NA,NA,CASSELRTAAYEQYF,TGTGCCAGCAGCGAACTTAGGACAGCCGCCTACGAGCAGTACTTC
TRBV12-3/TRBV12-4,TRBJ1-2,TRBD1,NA,CASSLARTGTRADGYTF,TGTGCCAGCAGTTTAGCTCGGACAGGGACACGAGCTGATGGCTACACCTTC
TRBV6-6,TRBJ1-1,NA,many,CASSYSIHGSLKAFF,TGTGCCAGCAGTTACTCGATCCACGGCAGTCTGAAGGCTTTCTTT
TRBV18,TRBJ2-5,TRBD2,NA,CASSSGLAGVQETQYF,TGTGCCAGCTCATCGGGACTAGCGGGGGTCCAAGAGACCCAGTACTTC
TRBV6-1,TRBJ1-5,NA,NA,CASSGRGEGVSQPQHF,TGTGCCAGCAGTGGCCGGGGAGAGGGGGTTAGTCAGCCCCAGCATTTT
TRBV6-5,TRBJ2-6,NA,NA,CASGGWHLLTTRSGANVLTF,TGTGCCAGCGGGGGATGGCATCTCCTTACGACTCGCTCTGGGGCCAACGTCCTGACTTTC
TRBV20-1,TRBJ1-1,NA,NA,CSARDAEMNTKAFF,TGCAGTGCTAGAGATGCCGAAATGAACACTAAAGCTTTCTTT
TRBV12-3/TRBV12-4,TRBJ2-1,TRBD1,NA,CASSFRGTGYNEQFF,TGTGCCAGCAGTTTTAGGGGGACAGGTTACAATGAGCAGTTCTTC
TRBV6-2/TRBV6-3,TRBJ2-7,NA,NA,CASRTPGEYEQYF,TGTGCCAGCAGGACCCCGGGGGAGTACGAGCAGTACTTC
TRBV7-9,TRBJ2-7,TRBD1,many,CASSGRQGVAYEQYF,TGTGCCAGCAGCGGACGACAGGGGGTGGCCTACGAGCAGTACTTC
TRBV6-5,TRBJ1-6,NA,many,CASSYSSMSAYNSPLHF,TGTGCCAGCAGTTACTCGTCCATGTCCGCATATAATTCACCCCTCCACTTT
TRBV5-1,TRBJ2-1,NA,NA,CASSLDPSLRASSYNEQFF,TGCGCCAGCAGCTTGGACCCCTCCCTGCGGGCGAGCTCCTACAATGAGCAGTTCTTC
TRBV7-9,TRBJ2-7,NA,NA,CASSHGGPYEQYF,TGTGCCAGCAGCCACGGGGGCCCCTACGAGCAGTACTTC
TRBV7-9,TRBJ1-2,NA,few,CASSPVSFPAYGYTF,TGTGCCAGCAGCCCCGTTTCGTTCCCCGCTTATGGCTACACCTTC
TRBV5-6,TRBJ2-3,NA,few,CASSYGQADTQYF,TGTGCCAGCAGCTACGGACAAGCAGATACGCAGTATTTT
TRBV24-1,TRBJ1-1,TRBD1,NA,CATSEPRGTGVGRRDTEAFF,TGTGCCACCAGTGAGCCCCGAGGGACAGGGGTTGGTCGACGGGACACTGAAGCTTTCTTT
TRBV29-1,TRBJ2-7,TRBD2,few,CSVVQGGEQYF,TGCAGCGTTGTCCAGGGAGGGGAGCAGTACTTC
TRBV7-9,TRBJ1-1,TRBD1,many,CASSSTGTGISEAFF,TGTGCCAGCAGCTCTACCGGGACAGGGATTTCAGAAGCTTTCTTT
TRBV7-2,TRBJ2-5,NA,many,CASSLVGGRGETQYF,TGTGCCAGCAGCTTAGTTGGGGGTAGAGGGGAGACCCAGTACTTC
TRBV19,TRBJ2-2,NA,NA,CASSINPGPNTGELFF,TGTGCCAGTAGTATAAACCCGGGCCCGAACACCGGGGAGCTGTTTTTT
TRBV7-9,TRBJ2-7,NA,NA,CASSPGRGGPYEQYF,TGTGCCAGCAGCCCCGGACGTGGGGGGCCCTACGAGCAGTACTTC
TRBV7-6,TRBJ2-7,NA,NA,CASSLAGESEQYF,TGTGCCAGCAGCCTCGCCGGGGAGTCCGAGCAGTACTTC
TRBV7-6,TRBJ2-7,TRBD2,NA,CASSLGGVTSEQYF,TGTGCCAGCAGCTTGGGAGGGGTTACCTCCGAGCAGTACTTC
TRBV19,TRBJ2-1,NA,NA,CASSPGGEYNEQFF,TGTGCCAGTAGTCCGGGGGGCGAATACAATGAGCAGTTCTTC